This TCR beta chain emerged from a study of cytomegalovirus exposure and HLA in healthy donors. PCR was performed using 60 Vbeta and 13 Jbeta primers. Sequencing used immunoSEQ multiplex PCR; TCRdb keeps in-frame clones, though not all of them. The table includes approximately 130,000 clones, roughly 8.8% detected once. Notes on the study in general: Only CMV serostatus was available as immune exposure information.

This clone came up a few times. The antigen is unknown. The V end was cut by 5 bases, the J end by 3 bases, with 16 bases between. The germline CDR1 and CDR2 sequences are SGHTA and FQGNSA. This CDR3 contains 15 residues. The source of this sequence is a woman aged 40 to 50 in good health and CMV-seropositive. This rearrangement joins TRBV7-2 to TRBJ1-1; TRBD1 is a possible D gene (6 bases). The sample taken for sequencing was PBMCs. CDR3: CASSVIQGSHTEAFF. The CDR3 DNA reads TGTGCCAGCAGCGTCATACAGGGTTCGCACACTGAAGCTTTCTTT.